These 23 T cell receptor beta chains were all obtained from the same sample, sequenced in a study of early T cells in non-severe SARS-CoV-2 infection. MiXCR, applied by TCRdb to the 5' RACE reads, yields one record per CDR3 protein. The data contain fewer than 65,000 distinct CDR3 sequences, approximately 5.9% of them seen just once; the ten biggest clones take up 3.4%. Sequences were derived from whole blood, sampled at baseline. These receptor sequences come from an adult who was a healthcare worker with PCR-confirmed SARS-CoV-2 infection or an uninfected control (not recorded which).

The rearrangement uses TRBV20-1 and TRBJ1-4; D is undetermined. Germline assignment: CDR1 DFQATT and CDR2 SNEGSKA (reference sequence). The CDR3 sequence is 13 residues long. Trimming left V 8 bases short and J 3 bases short, with 13 bases between. The CDR3 loop reads CSPRAASNEKLFF. CDR3 DNA: TGCAGTCCGAGGGCAGCGTCTAATGAAAAACTGTTTTTT.

This clonotype was seen at least ten times. This chain connects TRBV21-1 to TRBJ2-1. TRBV21-1 is a known pseudogene. The CDR3 consists of 12 residues. CDR3 nucleotides: TGTGCCAGCAGCATTTACGGGGAAGGGCAGTTCTTC. This gives the protein CASSIYGEGQFF.

This clonotype was detected ten times or more. The chain combines TRBV6-1 with TRBJ2-4; 8 nucleotides match TRBD1. V was clipped by 3 bases and J by 8 bases; unmatched bases: 12. Germline lookup yields CDR1 MNHNS and CDR2 SASEGT. CDR3 length: 16 amino acids. The CDR3 DNA reads as TGTGCCAGCAGTGATACCGGGACAGGCCGCTCGTACATTCAGTACTTC. Protein product: CASSDTGTGRSYIQYF.

This rearrangement joins TRBV6-6 to TRBJ2-4; 10 bases are shared with TRBD2. With V trimmed by 4 bases and J by 0 bases, 3 bases remained unmatched. The CDR3 is made up of 16 amino acids. Germline lookup yields CDR1 MNHNY and CDR2 SVGAGI (reference sequence). The CDR3, as DNA: TGTGCCAGCAGTTCCGTAGCGGGGGGAGCCAAAAACATTCAGTACTTC. Its protein is CASSSVAGGAKNIQYF.

This clonotype was picked up many times. The chain couples TRBV3-1 to TRBJ2-3; TRBD2 matches at 9 bases. CDR1 and CDR2 (germline): LGHDT, YNNKEL (reference sequence). The ends lost 4 bases at V and 2 bases at J; junction bases unmatched: 13. The CDR3 runs to 18 residues. Here the CDR3 DNA reads TGTGCCAGCAGCCCCAGCGGGGTGGCGGGACTAGCCACAGATACGCAGTATTTT. Amino acid sequence: CASSPSGVAGLATDTQYF.

Many counts were recorded for this clonotype. The chain combines TRBV29-1 with TRBJ2-1; D is unclear. The germline gives CDR1 SQVTM, CDR2 ANQGSEA. Trimming shortened V by 8 bases and J by 0 bases, and 11 bases separated the two germline ends. The CDR3 extends over 13 amino acids. For the CDR3, the DNA is TGCAGCACCCGACGGAGCTCCTACAATGAGCAGTTCTTC. This gives the protein CSTRRSSYNEQFF.

This clonotype was seen many times. The chain uses TRBV12-3 or TRBV12-4 and TRBJ2-7, with D perhaps TRBD1 (5 bases). The CDR3 is made up of 14 amino acids. V lost 5 bases and J lost 3, with 14 bases in between. The CDR3 DNA reads TGTGCCAGCAGTAAAGGACATTCTGGCTACGAGCAGTACTTC. Its translation is CASSKGHSGYEQYF.

This clonotype was seen ten or more times. This chain joins TRBV7-9 and TRBJ2-2; no definite D call. CDR1 SEHNR and CDR2 FQNEAQ come from the germline V gene (reference sequence). This CDR3 has 15 amino acids. Between the trimmed V and J ends, which lost 3 bases and 0 bases, there was a span of 8 bases. CDR3 residues: CASSFRQTNTGELFF. The CDR3 DNA is TGTGCCAGCAGCTTTCGCCAAACGAACACCGGGGAGCTGTTTTTT. Variable domain in full (rest from reference TRBV7-9 and TRBJ2-2): DTGVSQNPRHKITKRGQNVTFRCDPISEHNRLYWYRQTLGQGPEFLTYFQNEAQLEKSRLLSDRFSAERPKGSFSTLEIQRTEQGDSAMYLCASSFRQTNTGELFFGEGSRLTVL.

This clonotype was found many times. The chain carries TRBV7-8 and TRBJ2-1, with D perhaps assigned TRBD1 or TRBD2 (5 bases each). Germline V gene sequence: CDR1 SGHVS, CDR2 FQNEAQ. The length of the CDR3 is 15 residues. The V gene lost 5 bases and the J gene lost 7 bases, with 18 bases spanning the gap. CDR3 nucleotide sequence: TGTGCCAGCAGCCCACTTGGGGGATTGAGTAATGAGCAGTTCTTC. It yields the protein CASSPLGGLSNEQFF.

This clonotype occurred many times. The chain uses TRBV20-1 and TRBJ2-1; D remains unclear. This CDR3 has 16 amino acids. V gave up 3 bases and J gave up 8 bases, with 23 bases separating them. Germline V gives CDR1 DFQATT, CDR2 SNEGSKA (reference sequence). CDR3: CSARSLGAALGDEQFF. The CDR3 region has the DNA TGCAGTGCTAGGAGCCTGGGCGCGGCTCTTGGCGATGAGCAGTTCTTC.

This rearrangement joins TRBV19 to TRBJ2-1; 11 nucleotides match TRBD2. In germline, CDR1 is LNHDA, CDR2 SQIVND (reference sequence). Trimming at V came to 5 bases and at J to 10 bases, leaving 16 bases not matched to a gene. This CDR3 has 17 residues. The CDR3 DNA reads as TGTGCCAGTAGTTCCCAGACTAGCGGGGCCCCTTTTGGCGAGCAGTTCTTC. This sequence encodes CASSSQTSGAPFGEQFF.

The sample holds a few counts of this clonotype. The V call is TRBV10-1, the J call TRBJ2-1, with D perhaps assigned TRBD1 or TRBD2 (5 bases each). Germline-derived CDR1 and CDR2 are WNHNN and SYGVQD (reference sequence). Trimming removed 8 bases from V and 6 bases from J, with 11 bases in between. The CDR3 consists of 12 residues. CDR3 sequence (DNA): TGCGCCAGCGGGACCCAAGCCAATGAGCAGTTCTTC. It codes for CASGTQANEQFF.

The DNA for the CDR3 is TGTGCCAGCAGCTTAGAGTCCCGGGGTCCCAACTACGAGCAGTACTTC. Its translation: CASSLESRGPNYEQYF. The chain links TRBV7-2 to TRBJ2-7; D possibly corresponds to TRBD2 (5 bases). There are 16 residues in the CDR3. The germline CDR1 and CDR2 sequences are SGHTA and FQGNSA. V lost 1 base and J 3 bases, leaving 16 bases between the germline ends.

There are a few counts of this clonotype. The V call is TRBV5-4, the J call TRBJ2-3; 8 bases agree with TRBD2. CDR1 is SGHNT and CDR2 is YYREEE in the germline V gene (reference sequence). V lost 0 bases, J lost 2 bases, and 11 bases stayed unmatched. The CDR3 spans 18 residues. The chain's CDR3 is CASSLGTSSDGTTDTQYF. The DNA for the CDR3 is TGTGCCAGCAGCTTGGGGACTAGCTCAGATGGAACCACAGATACGCAGTATTTT.

This clonotype was counted between two and nine times. This CDR3 reads CASSFSSSANYGYTF. The CDR3 DNA follows: TGTGCCAGCAGCTTTTCTAGTTCAGCTAACTATGGCTACACCTTC. The chain is built from TRBV7-9 and TRBJ1-2; D is unresolved. CDR1 and CDR2 from the germline V gene are SEHNR and FQNEAQ (reference sequence). V was cut by 3 bases and J by 0 bases, with 11 bases left in between. The CDR3 contains 15 residues.

About this clonotype: This clone may be a read error of a much larger clone one base away. The CDR3 does not close with the conserved phenylalanine or tryptophan, likely indicating a read error. V is TRBV14 and J is TRBJ2-6; D is undetermined. This CDR3 comprises 15 residues. Germline V gene sequence: CDR1 SGHDN, CDR2 FVKESK. Trimming cost V 5 bases and J 2 bases, with 10 bases left between them. This chain's CDR3 is CASSTTGTGANVLTS. The CDR3 DNA sequence: TGTGCCAGCAGCACGACCGGTACTGGGGCCAACGTCCTGACTTCC.

Many counts were recorded for this clonotype. The CDR3 DNA reads as TGTGCCAGCAGCGGGGACTCTCTCTACGAGCAGTACTTC. It is translated as CASSGDSLYEQYF. The V call is TRBV5-4, the J call TRBJ2-7, with D perhaps TRBD2 (6 bases). CDR3 length: 13 residues. Germline V gene sequence: CDR1 SGHNT, CDR2 YYREEE (reference sequence). Trimming shortened V by 4 bases and J by 3 bases, and 11 bases separated the two germline ends.

This clonotype has only a few counts. CDR3 nucleotides: TGCGCCAGCACTTGGACTAGCGGGAATGAGCAGTTCTTC. It encodes CASTWTSGNEQFF. This chain joins TRBV5-1 and TRBJ2-1; 11 positions agree with TRBD2. The CDR3 runs to 13 residues. The germline CDR1 and CDR2 sequences are SGHRS and YFSETQ. Trimming took 6 bases from V and 7 from J; bases not matched to a gene: 3.

This clonotype was seen many times. V and J are TRBV19 and TRBJ2-2; no firm D call. V lost 4 bases and J lost 7, with 7 bases in between. The CDR3 is 12 amino acids. From germline, CDR1 is LNHDA and CDR2 SQIVND (reference sequence). The CDR3 nucleotides are TGTGCCAGTAGTAATTACGGCGGGGAGCTGTTTTTT. Residues: CASSNYGGELFF. Filled out from reference TRBV19 and TRBJ2-2, the complete variable domain reads DGGITQSPKYLFRKEGQNVTLSCEQNLNHDAMYWYRQDPGQGLRLIYYSQIVNDFQKGDIAEGYSVSREKKESFPLTVTSAQKNPTAFYLCASSNYGGELFFGEGSRLTVL.

This clonotype was counted ten times or more. This rearrangement joins TRBV7-9 to TRBJ2-2, with D uncertain. Germline V CDR1 and CDR2: SEHNR, FQNEAQ (reference sequence). This CDR3 spans 12 amino acids. V lost 6 bases and J lost 0, with 2 bases in between. The CDR3 region is CASSPNTGELFF. Written as DNA, the CDR3 is TGTGCCAGCAGTCCGAACACCGGGGAGCTGTTTTTT.

This clonotype has ten or more counts. The chain has TRBV10-2 and TRBJ1-1; 7 nucleotides line up with TRBD1. V gave up 7 bases and J gave up 4 bases; unmatched junction bases: 6. Germline values: CDR1 WSHSY, CDR2 SAAADI. The CDR3 runs 13 residues. CDR3 nucleotides: TGCGCCAGCATTCAGTCAGGGGGCACTGAAGCTTTCTTT. This translates into CASIQSGGTEAFF.

This clonotype was observed many times. V and J are TRBV5-6 and TRBJ1-5, with a tentative D call TRBD1 (6 bases). V lost 2 bases to trimming and J lost 7 bases, with 13 bases between them. This CDR3 contains 14 residues. The germline V gene encodes CDR1 SGHDT and CDR2 YYEEEE. The CDR3 nucleotides read TGTGCCAGCAGCTTCATGGGGGGCGTACAGCCCCAGCATTTT. It encodes CASSFMGGVQPQHF. Together with reference TRBV5-6 and TRBJ1-5, the CDR3 gives the full variable domain: DAGVTQSPTHLIKTRGQQVTLRCSPKSGHDTVSWYQQALGQGPQFIFQYYEEEERQRGNFPDRFSGHQFPNYSSELNVNALLLGDSALYLCASSFMGGVQPQHFGDGTRLSIL.

This clonotype was detected a few times. This chain connects TRBV7-9 to TRBJ1-1, with D tentatively TRBD1 (5 bases). Deletions cut 6 bases from V and 0 bases from J, with 11 bases between. The CDR3 contains 14 residues. In germline, CDR1 is SEHNR, CDR2 FQNEAQ (reference sequence). CDR3 bases: TGTGCCAGCAGTTACTCAGGGCTGAACACTGAAGCTTTCTTT. Translated, it gives CASSYSGLNTEAFF. Based on the CDR3 plus reference TRBV7-9 and TRBJ1-1, the full variable domain is DTGVSQNPRHKITKRGQNVTFRCDPISEHNRLYWYRQTLGQGPEFLTYFQNEAQLEKSRLLSDRFSAERPKGSFSTLEIQRTEQGDSAMYLCASSYSGLNTEAFFGQGTRLTVV.